Listed here are 2 T cell receptor beta chains from one sample, sequenced in a study of OX40 agonist ivuxolimab in advanced cancers. TCRdb keeps only in-frame clones here, not all; method: immunoSEQ multiplex PCR. Here the sample spans approximately 68,000 clones, roughly 85% being singletons. Sample: CD4+ or CD8+ T cells sorted from blood, taken in a trial of the OX40 agonist ivuxolimab. The receptors stem from an adult with an advanced solid tumor such as melanoma, head and neck, liver or kidney cancer.

The chain is built from TRBV19 and TRBJ2-7; D unclear. The CDR3 sequence is 15 residues long. V was clipped by 1 base and J by 2 bases, with 12 bases between them. In germline, CDR1 is LNHDA, CDR2 SQIVND (reference sequence). The CDR3 DNA follows: TGTGCCAGTAGTATAGCCCCGGGCCTAACCTACGAGCAGTACTTC. This gives the protein CASSIAPGLTYEQYF.

The chain combines TRBV6-1 with TRBJ1-5; TRBD1 might be the D (6 bases). Germline V gives CDR1 MNHNS, CDR2 SASEGT. V dropped 6 bases and J dropped 6 bases, with 15 bases sitting between them. This CDR3 is built from 14 residues. The CDR3 loop is CASRGGGASQPQHF. For the CDR3, the DNA is TGTGCCAGCAGGGGAGGGGGTGCCAGTCAGCCCCAGCATTTT.